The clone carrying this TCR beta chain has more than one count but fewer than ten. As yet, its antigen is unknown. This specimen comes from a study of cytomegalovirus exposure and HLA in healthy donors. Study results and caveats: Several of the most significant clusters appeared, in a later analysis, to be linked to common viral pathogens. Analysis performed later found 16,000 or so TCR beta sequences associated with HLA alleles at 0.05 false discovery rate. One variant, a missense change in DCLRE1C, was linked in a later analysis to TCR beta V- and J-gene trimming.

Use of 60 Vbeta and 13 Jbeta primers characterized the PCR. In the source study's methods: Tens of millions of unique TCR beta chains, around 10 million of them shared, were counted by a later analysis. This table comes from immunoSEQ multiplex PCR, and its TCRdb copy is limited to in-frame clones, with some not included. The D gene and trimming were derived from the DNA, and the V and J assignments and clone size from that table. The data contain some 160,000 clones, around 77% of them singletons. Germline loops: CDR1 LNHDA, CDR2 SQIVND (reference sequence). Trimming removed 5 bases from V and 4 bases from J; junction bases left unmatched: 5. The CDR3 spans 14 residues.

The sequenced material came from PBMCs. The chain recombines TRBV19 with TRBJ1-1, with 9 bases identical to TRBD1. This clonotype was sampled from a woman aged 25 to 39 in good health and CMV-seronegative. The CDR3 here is CASSRDRVGTEAFF. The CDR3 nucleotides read TGTGCCAGTAGTCGGGACAGGGTAGGCACTGAAGCTTTCTTT.